This T cell receptor beta chain was sequenced during a study of regulatory T cells in long-lasting Graves disease. Combining iRepertoire HTBI primers with Arm-PCR of CDR3 regions, the authors built TCR beta libraries. Methods used by the authors: Sequenced samples collectively carried 60 to 75 TRBV and 14 TRBJ segments. TCRdb recomputed calls from the multiplex PCR reads with MiXCR, one row per CDR3 protein. TCRdb, rather than the study authors, made the V and J calls. The table includes about 540,000 distinct CDR3 sequences, less than 15% detected once. The CDR3 runs 14 residues. Trimming removed 1 base at V and 8 bases at J, with 13 bases between. CDR1 is MNHEY and CDR2 is SVGAGI in the germline V gene. This clonotype was seen at least ten times. Time point of the sample: newly diagnosed GD, antithyroid drugs for less than 3 months. Extracted PBMC RNA gave rise to the TCR library. These records were also assigned to another study, of T cells in Graves' hyperthyroidism and ophthalmopathy. That work contributes: An initial round of RT-PCR targeting the TCR CDR3 relied on the HTBI primer set. Ophthalmopathy was model-predicted a median roughly 6.5 months pre-onset.

The origin of this receptor is a man younger than 40 with Graves disease. Sequencing was performed on peripheral blood mononuclear cells (PBMCs), taken at new diagnosis, from a patient treated with antithyroid drugs. The chain is built from TRBV6-5 and TRBJ2-3, with D unresolved. The CDR3 nucleotides read TGTGCCAGCAGTTACTTGGCGGACCCAGCTACGCAGTATTTT. Translated, it gives CASSYLADPATQYF.